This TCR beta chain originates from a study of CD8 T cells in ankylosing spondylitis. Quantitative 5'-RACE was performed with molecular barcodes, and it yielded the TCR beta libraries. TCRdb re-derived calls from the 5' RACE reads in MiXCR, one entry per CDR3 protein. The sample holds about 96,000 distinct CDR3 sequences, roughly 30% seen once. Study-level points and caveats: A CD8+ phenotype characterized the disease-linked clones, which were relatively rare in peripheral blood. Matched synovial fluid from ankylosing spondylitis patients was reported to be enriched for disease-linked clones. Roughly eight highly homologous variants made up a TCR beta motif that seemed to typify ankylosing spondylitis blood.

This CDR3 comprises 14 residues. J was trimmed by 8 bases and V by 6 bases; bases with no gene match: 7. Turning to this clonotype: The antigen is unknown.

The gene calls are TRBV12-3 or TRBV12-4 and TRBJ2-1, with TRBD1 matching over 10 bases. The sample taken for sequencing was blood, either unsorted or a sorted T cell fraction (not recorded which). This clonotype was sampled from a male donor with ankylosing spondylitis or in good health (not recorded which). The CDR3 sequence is CASSTGTGVHEQFF. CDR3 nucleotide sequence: TGTGCCAGCAGCACCGGGACAGGGGTCCATGAGCAGTTCTTC.